A single sample is the source of the 12 T cell receptor beta chains below, sequenced in a study of T cells after somatic rescue of genetic block. The table came from immunoSEQ multiplex PCR; TCRdb's copy has only in-frame clones and leaves some out. The sample has 110,000 or so clones; over 80% are singletons. Source material: peripheral blood mononuclear cells (PBMCs). These receptors all stem from a woman between 18 and 30 years old.

The chain has TRBV7-8 and TRBJ2-6; possibly TRBD1 for D (6 bases). Trimming pared 5 bases from V and 0 bases from J, leaving 17 bases between. CDR3 size: 18 residues. Germline-derived CDR1 and CDR2 are SGHVS and FQNEAQ. CDR3 bases: TGTGCCAGCAGCCTCCGACAGGCGACCCTCTCTGGGGCCAACGTCCTGACTTTC. This gives the protein CASSLRQATLSGANVLTF.

The gene calls are TRBV6-5 and TRBJ1-5, with a tentative D call TRBD1 (5 bases). The CDR3 totals 15 residues. Germline-derived CDR1 and CDR2 are MNHEY and SVGAGI. The germline V and J ends were trimmed by 5 bases and 0 bases, with 11 bases remaining between them. The CDR3 here is CASSPTDPSNQPQHF. CDR3 DNA sequence: TGTGCCAGCAGTCCGACAGATCCTAGCAATCAGCCCCAGCATTTT.

The chain couples TRBV13 to TRBJ2-3; TRBD1 matches at 8 bases. Germline-derived CDR1 and CDR2 are PRHDT and FYEKMQ (reference sequence). The V and J ends lost 4 bases and 3 bases, in that order; junction bases with no gene match: 6. CDR3 length equals 15 residues. In DNA form, the CDR3 reads TGTGCCAGCAGCTCCCGGACAGGGTTAACAGATACGCAGTATTTT. Its translation: CASSSRTGLTDTQYF.

The chain couples TRBV28 to TRBJ2-7; 12 bases map to TRBD1. The CDR3 loop spans 16 amino acids. Germline V CDR1 and CDR2: MDHEN, SYDVKM. V dropped 4 bases and J dropped 4; count of bases not matched to a gene: 8. CDR3 sequence: CASSSPWGQGAYEQYF. CDR3 nucleotides: TGTGCCAGCAGTTCCCCTTGGGGACAGGGGGCTTACGAGCAGTACTTC.

CDR3 sequence (DNA): TGTGCCAGCAGGGACGGAGGAACGAACTATGGCTACACCTTC. Its protein is CASRDGGTNYGYTF. The chain links TRBV2 to TRBJ1-2; no definite D call. Trimming took 6 bases from V and 2 from J, leaving 13 bases between them. This CDR3 is 14 amino acids long. The germline V gene encodes CDR1 SNHLY and CDR2 FYNNEI.

This clone was found once. The chain combines TRBV11-1 with TRBJ1-2; 7 nucleotides align to TRBD1. The CDR3 consists of 14 residues. Germline V gene lookup returns CDR1 SGHAT and CDR2 FQDESV (reference sequence). V was pared by 5 bases and J by 4 bases, with 7 bases of the junction left unmatched. This CDR3 is CASSARQGFYGYTF. DNA for the CDR3: TGTGCCAGCAGCGCCCGACAGGGCTTCTATGGCTACACCTTC.

This rearrangement joins TRBV11-2 to TRBJ1-1, with D unclear. CDR1 and CDR2 (germline): SGHAT, FQNNGV. The CDR3 is 15 amino acids. V lost 1 base, J lost 1 base, and 10 bases lay in between. CDR3 DNA: TGTGCCAGCAGCTTAGCAGGCATCCGGAACACTGAAGCTTTCTTT. Residues: CASSLAGIRNTEAFF.

V is TRBV6-5 and J is TRBJ1-2, with D perhaps matching TRBD1 (5 bases). Looked up from germline, CDR1 is MNHEY and CDR2 is SVGAGI. This CDR3 has 12 amino acids. The V and J ends lost 5 bases and 8 bases respectively, with 12 bases between them. CDR3 in DNA: TGTGCCAGCAGTCTCGGGGCGGAAGGCTACACCTTC. Amino acid sequence: CASSLGAEGYTF.

Here the CDR3 reads CASSRTNYGYTF. The CDR3 nucleotides read TGTGCCAGCAGTCGAACTAACTATGGCTACACCTTC. V is TRBV13 and J is TRBJ1-2; D is ambiguous. V lost 6 bases to trimming and J lost 0 bases, with 5 bases between them. CDR3 length: 12 amino acids. The germline V gene has CDR1 PRHDT and CDR2 FYEKMQ (reference sequence).

The chain links TRBV5-1 to TRBJ1-1; D unresolved. Trimming took 0 bases from V and 4 from J, leaving 10 bases between them. CDR1 SGHRS and CDR2 YFSETQ come from the germline V gene. The CDR3 contains 14 residues. CDR3 sequence reads: CASSLGARGTEAFF. In nucleotides, the CDR3 is TGCGCCAGCAGCTTGGGGGCCCGGGGCACTGAAGCTTTCTTT. The complete variable domain, with remaining parts taken from reference TRBV5-1 and TRBJ1-1, reads KAGVTQTPRYLIKTRGQQVTLSCSPISGHRSVSWYQQTPGQGLQFLFEYFSETQRNKGNFPGRFSGRQFSNSRSEMNVSTLELGDSALYLCASSLGARGTEAFFGQGTRLTVV.

This rearrangement joins TRBV14 to TRBJ1-3; D gene uncertain. V dropped 1 base and J dropped 4 bases, with 8 bases sitting between them. This CDR3 comprises 14 residues. Germline lookup yields CDR1 SGHDN and CDR2 FVKESK. Here the CDR3 DNA reads TGTGCCAGCAGCCAAGTCGGACGGGGAAACACCATATATTTT. Its translation is CASSQVGRGNTIYF.

The sample holds a few counts of this clone. The chain carries TRBV6-5 and TRBJ1-5; 8 positions agree with TRBD1. Unmatched junction bases numbered 7, after V lost 6 bases and J lost 9 bases. The CDR3 spans 13 residues. Germline lookup yields CDR1 MNHEY and CDR2 SVGAGI. The CDR3 DNA reads TGTGCCAGCAGCCTGACAGGGGCGAGGCCCCAGCATTTT. Translating it yields CASSLTGARPQHF.